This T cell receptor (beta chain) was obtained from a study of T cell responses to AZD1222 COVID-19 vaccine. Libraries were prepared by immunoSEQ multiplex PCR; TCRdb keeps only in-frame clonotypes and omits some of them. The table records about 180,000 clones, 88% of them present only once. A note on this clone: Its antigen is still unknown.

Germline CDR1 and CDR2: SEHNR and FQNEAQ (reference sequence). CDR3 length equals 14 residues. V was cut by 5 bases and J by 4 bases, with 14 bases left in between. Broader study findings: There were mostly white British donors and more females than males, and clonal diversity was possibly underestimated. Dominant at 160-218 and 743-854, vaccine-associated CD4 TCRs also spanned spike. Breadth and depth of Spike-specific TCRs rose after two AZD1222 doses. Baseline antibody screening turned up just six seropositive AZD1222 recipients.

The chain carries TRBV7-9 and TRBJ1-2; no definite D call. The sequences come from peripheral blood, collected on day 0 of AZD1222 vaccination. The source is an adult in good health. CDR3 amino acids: CASSPDGGRYGYTF. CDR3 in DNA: TGTGCCAGCAGCCCGGACGGAGGACGCTATGGCTACACCTTC.